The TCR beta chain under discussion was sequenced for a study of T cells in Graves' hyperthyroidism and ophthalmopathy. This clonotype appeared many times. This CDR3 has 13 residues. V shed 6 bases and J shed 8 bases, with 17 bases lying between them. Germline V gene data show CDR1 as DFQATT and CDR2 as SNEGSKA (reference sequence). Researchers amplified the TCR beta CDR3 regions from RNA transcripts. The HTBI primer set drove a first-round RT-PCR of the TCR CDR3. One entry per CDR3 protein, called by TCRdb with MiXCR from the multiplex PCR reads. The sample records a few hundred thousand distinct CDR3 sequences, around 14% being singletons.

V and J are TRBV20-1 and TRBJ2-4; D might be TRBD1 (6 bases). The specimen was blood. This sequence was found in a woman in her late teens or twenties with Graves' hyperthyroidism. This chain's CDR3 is CSAEIGAGDIQYF. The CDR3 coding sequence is TGCAGTGCGGAGATAGGGGCAGGGGACATTCAGTACTTC.